This T cell receptor (beta chain) was documented in a study of blood T cells in healthy people across ages. Combining a sample-barcoded 5' primer with a J-beta primer mix, a second PCR ran for 7 to 11 cycles. Every cDNA molecule bore a tag from a template-switch adaptor containing 12 random nucleotides. Each CDR3 protein is one row after TCRdb ran MiXCR on the 5' RACE reads. The sample contains around 1,500,000 distinct CDR3 sequences, 28% of which appear only once. The CDR3 is 15 residues long. Trimming removed 3 bases from V and 2 bases from J, with 11 bases in between. With respect to this clonotype: The antigen remains undetermined.

Study outcomes and limitations: The study found TCR beta diversity correlated strongly with naive T cell percentage.

Total RNA, at least 5.5 micrograms per sample, was extracted from PBMCs. This receptor was identified in a woman aged 25 to 45 in good health. The gene calls are TRBV12-3 or TRBV12-4 and TRBJ2-1; D is possibly TRBD2 (5 bases). Sequenced sample: blood. In DNA, the CDR3 is TGTGCCAGCAGTTTTAGCGCGACCCCCTACAATGAGCAGTTCTTC. The encoded protein is CASSFSATPYNEQFF.